The 12 T cell receptor beta chains below were found in one sample sequenced in a study of cytomegalovirus exposure and HLA in healthy donors. PCR was performed using 60 Vbeta and 13 Jbeta primers. The data were produced by immunoSEQ multiplex PCR, yet TCRdb's version contains in-frame clones alone and is incomplete. The table has under 65,000 clones, over 60% seen once. The sequenced sample consisted of PBMCs. These receptors were taken from a man in his thirties or forties in good health and CMV-seropositive.

The rearrangement joins TRBV9 to TRBJ2-1; D remains unclear. This CDR3 contains 11 residues. From germline, CDR1 is SGDLS and CDR2 YYNGEE. Between the trimmed V and J ends, which lost 4 bases and 7 bases, there was a span of 6 bases. This chain's CDR3 is CASSFGNEQFF. Written as DNA, the CDR3 is TGTGCCAGCAGCTTCGGGAATGAGCAGTTCTTC.

The chain uses TRBV15 and TRBJ2-4; D might be TRBD2 (5 bases). The CDR3 consists of 13 residues. Germline V gene lookup returns CDR1 LNHNV and CDR2 YYDKDF (reference sequence). Trimming pared 7 bases from V and 0 bases from J, leaving 7 bases between. CDR3 sequence: CATTGIAKNIQYF. The CDR3, as DNA: TGTGCCACCACCGGGATAGCCAAAAACATTCAGTACTTC.

The CDR3 bases are TGTGCCACCTCCACCAAGGGGATGAGCTACACCTTC. This encodes CATSTKGMSYTF. The chain employs TRBV13 and TRBJ1-2; D perhaps matches TRBD1 (5 bases). In germline, CDR1 is PRHDT, CDR2 FYEKMQ (reference sequence). CDR3 size: 12 residues. V was shortened by 10 bases and J by 9 bases, with 18 bases between the two germline ends.

This chain uses TRBV7-3 with TRBJ1-5; D possibly corresponds to TRBD1 (5 bases). CDR3 length: 15 residues. CDR1 is SGHTA, CDR2 FQGTGA, per germline. The V end was cut by 3 bases, the J end by 1 base, with 10 bases between. CDR3 bases: TGTGCCAGCAGCTTGGGAGGGGCCAGCAATCAGCCCCAGCATTTT. This sequence encodes CASSLGGASNQPQHF.

The chain links TRBV6-4 to TRBJ1-1, with D possibly TRBD1 on 6 matching bases. Germline V gives CDR1 MRHNA, CDR2 SNTAGT. Trimming pared 10 bases from V and 1 base from J, leaving 10 bases between. This CDR3 is built from 12 residues. The CDR3 sequence: CAKGQENTEAFF. The DNA for the CDR3 is TGTGCCAAGGGACAAGAGAACACTGAAGCTTTCTTT.

This clone was detected only a few times. The chain recombines TRBV11-1 with TRBJ1-4; D is uncertain. This CDR3 has 14 amino acids. CDR1 and CDR2 (germline): SGHAT, FQDESV (reference sequence). V was cut by 5 bases and J by 11 bases, with 18 bases left in between. DNA for the CDR3: TGTGCCAGCAGCCCGAATGGCAATTCGGGTAAACTGTTTTTT. Translated: CASSPNGNSGKLFF. Looking up the rest from reference TRBV11-1 and TRBJ1-4 gives the full variable domain: EAEVAQSPRYKITEKSQAVAFWCDPISGHATLYWYRQILGQGPELLVQFQDESVVDDSQLPKDRFSAERLKGVDSTLKIQPAELGDSAMYLCASSPNGNSGKLFFGSGTQLSVL.

The V call is TRBV4-1, the J call TRBJ2-7; D gene ambiguous. V lost 4 bases and J 4 bases, leaving 14 bases between the germline ends. The CDR3 is 14 residues long. The germline gives CDR1 MGHRA, CDR2 YSYEKL. CDR3 DNA sequence: TGCGCCAGCAGCCGCACGCTAACAGAGTACGAGCAGTACTTC. Protein: CASSRTLTEYEQYF.

This chain uses TRBV7-8 with TRBJ1-5; possibly TRBD1 for D (5 bases). The V end was cut by 0 bases, the J end by 6 bases, with 9 bases between. Germline CDR1 is SGHVS and CDR2 is FQNEAQ. The CDR3 contains 14 residues. CDR3: CASSLAQGGQPQHF. Written as DNA, the CDR3 is TGTGCCAGCAGCTTAGCCCAGGGCGGTCAGCCCCAGCATTTT.

This chain connects TRBV7-3 to TRBJ1-1; 8 nucleotides line up with TRBD1. J gave up 6 bases and V 5 bases, and 11 bases lay outside the gene matches. CDR1 is SGHTA, CDR2 FQGTGA, per germline. The CDR3 length is 15 residues. The CDR3 region is CASSQRTGLRPEAFF. The DNA for the CDR3 is TGTGCCAGCAGCCAGCGGACAGGGTTGAGGCCTGAAGCTTTCTTT.

This clone was seen a single time. The chain carries TRBV25-1 and TRBJ2-3; TRBD2 matches at 9 bases. V dropped 4 bases and J dropped 4; count of bases not matched to a gene: 6. CDR3 length: 15 residues. Germline V gene data show CDR1 as MGHDK and CDR2 as SYGVNS. The CDR3 DNA sequence: TGTGCCAGCAGTGCGCGGGGGGGTAGCTCAGATACGCAGTATTTT. This codes for CASSARGGSSDTQYF.

This chain links TRBV9 with TRBJ1-2; 10 nucleotides line up with TRBD1. Per the germline V gene, CDR1 is SGDLS and CDR2 is YYNGEE. Trimming cost V 3 bases and J 7 bases; bases outside gene matches: 12. The CDR3 is made up of 16 amino acids. The chain's CDR3 is CASSGQGAGIGSGYTF. The CDR3 region has the DNA TGTGCCAGCAGCGGACAGGGGGCAGGGATCGGGAGTGGCTACACCTTC.

J is TRBJ2-3 and V is TRBV5-6; 8 positions agree with TRBD2. Germline CDR1 is SGHDT and CDR2 is YYEEEE. The CDR3 sequence is 16 residues long. J gave up 6 bases and V 3 bases, and 12 bases lay outside the gene matches. The CDR3 bases are TGTGCCAGCAGCTGGGGGAGGGGGACTAGGGAGGATACGCAGTATTTT. Translating it yields CASSWGRGTREDTQYF. Full variable domain (remainder filled in from reference TRBV5-6 and TRBJ2-3): DAGVTQSPTHLIKTRGQQVTLRCSPKSGHDTVSWYQQALGQGPQFIFQYYEEEERQRGNFPDRFSGHQFPNYSSELNVNALLLGDSALYLCASSWGRGTREDTQYFGPGTRLTVL.